The T cell receptor (beta chain) under discussion was sequenced for a study of T-cell memory formation after mild COVID-19. TCRdb recomputed calls from the 5' RACE reads with MiXCR, one row per CDR3 protein. The table has a few hundred thousand distinct CDR3 sequences, roughly 15% seen once. This CDR3 spans 15 amino acids. The trim removed 0 bases at V and 6 bases at J, leaving 6 bases unmatched. The germline V gene has CDR1 SGHNT and CDR2 YYREEE (reference sequence). Only a few counts were recorded for this clonotype. The gene calls are TRBV5-4 and TRBJ2-7; 10 nucleotides align to TRBD2. This receptor was taken from a man between 18 and 35 years old who had mild COVID-19 (a few samples of this study predate the infection). Cell type and time point are not known. Sequencing was done on a sample of PBMCs or a T cell subset sorted from them (not recorded which). CDR3 region: CASSLAQAGGPEQYF. DNA for the CDR3: TGTGCCAGCAGCTTGGCCCAAGCGGGGGGGCCCGAGCAGTACTTC.